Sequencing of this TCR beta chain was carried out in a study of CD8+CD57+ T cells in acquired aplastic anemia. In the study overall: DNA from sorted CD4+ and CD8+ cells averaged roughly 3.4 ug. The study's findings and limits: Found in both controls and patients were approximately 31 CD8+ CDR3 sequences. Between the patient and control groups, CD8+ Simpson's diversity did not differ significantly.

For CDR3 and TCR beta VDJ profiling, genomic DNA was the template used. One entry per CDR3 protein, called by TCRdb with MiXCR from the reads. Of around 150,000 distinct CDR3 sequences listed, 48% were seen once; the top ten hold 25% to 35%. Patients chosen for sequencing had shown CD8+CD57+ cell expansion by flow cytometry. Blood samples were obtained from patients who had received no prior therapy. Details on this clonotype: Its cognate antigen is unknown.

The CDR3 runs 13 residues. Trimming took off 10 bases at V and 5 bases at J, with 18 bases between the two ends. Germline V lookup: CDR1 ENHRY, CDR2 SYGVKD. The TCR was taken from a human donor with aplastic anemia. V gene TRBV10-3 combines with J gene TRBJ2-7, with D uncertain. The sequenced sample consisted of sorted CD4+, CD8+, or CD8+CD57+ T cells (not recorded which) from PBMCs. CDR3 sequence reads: CASGYGPPNEQYF. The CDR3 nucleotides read TGTGCCAGCGGTTACGGGCCTCCAAACGAGCAGTACTTC.